Below, 4 T cell receptor beta chains from the same sample are listed, as sequenced in a study of CD4 T cells in relation to SARS-CoV-2 and coronaviruses. These receptors are not linked to any known antigen. The unexposed donors gave CD4+ T cells in about 2010-2019, prior to COVID-19. CD4+ T cells were isolated from the cells after around 10 days of culture. The table came from immunoSEQ multiplex PCR; TCRdb's copy has only in-frame clones and leaves some out. The sample holds some 14,000 clones, approximately 78% seen once. The source material was CD4+ T cells from PBMCs, cultured in vitro. These receptors came from a human donor in good health.

In this sample, this clone turned up a few times. The chain recombines TRBV14 with TRBJ1-1; 10 bases fit TRBD1. V was clipped by 5 bases and J by 11 bases; unmatched bases: 11. CDR3 length equals 14 residues. Germline V CDR1 and CDR2: SGHDN, FVKESK. CDR3 DNA: TGTGCCAGCAGCGGTCGACCGGGACAGGGGATGGCTTTCTTT. As protein: CASSGRPGQGMAFF.

This sequence joins TRBV27 and TRBJ2-7; 7 bases line up with TRBD1. The CDR3 is made up of 14 amino acids. Trimming removed 0 bases from V and 1 base from J; junction bases left unmatched: 0. Germline CDR1 is MNHEY and CDR2 is SMNVEV (reference sequence). As DNA, the CDR3 is TGTGCCAGCAGTTTATCGGGACAGTCCTACGAGCAGTACTTC. Amino acids: CASSLSGQSYEQYF.

The rearrangement uses TRBV5-6 and TRBJ2-7; 7 bases are a match to TRBD2. This CDR3 region has 16 residues. Germline trimming cut 4 bases from V and 3 bases from J; bases unmatched to any gene: 13. CDR1 is SGHDT and CDR2 is YYEEEE in the germline V gene. CDR3 in amino acids: CASSLDWRGMNYEQYF. CDR3 nucleotide sequence: TGTGCCAGCAGCCTGGATTGGCGGGGGATGAACTACGAGCAGTACTTC.

The rearrangement uses TRBV12-3 or TRBV12-4 and TRBJ1-2; unclear D gene. The CDR3 is made up of 12 amino acids. V was trimmed by 8 bases and J by 6 bases, leaving 13 bases between them. The CDR3, as DNA: TGTGCCAGCGCAATAAGGCGAAATGGCTACACCTTC. This gives the protein CASAIRRNGYTF.